This T cell receptor beta chain was profiled in a study of T cells in Graves' hyperthyroidism and ophthalmopathy. Study-wide results and limits: It was a median around seven months before onset that the model predicted ophthalmopathy.

Researchers defined stable Graves' hyperthyroidism as no ophthalmopathy progression within 18 months. Uncontrolled infection, other autoimmune disease, pregnancy or lactation disqualified patients from enrolment. The CDR3 is made up of 15 amino acids. Germline lookup yields CDR1 LGHNA and CDR2 YSLEER. V lost 0 bases and J lost 5; bases outside the gene matches: 1. Notes on this clonotype: Its antigen remains unidentified.

TCR beta CDR3 sequences were amplified from RNA transcripts. TCR CDR3 underwent first-round RT-PCR with the HTBI primer set. MiXCR was run by TCRdb on the multiplex PCR reads, yielding one entry per CDR3 protein. The sample holds 610,000 or so distinct CDR3 sequences, 46% seen once. The chain joins TRBV4-3 to TRBJ2-5; 12 bases match TRBD2. Sample: peripheral blood or thyroid tissue (not recorded which). The clonotype originates from a woman aged 18-30 years with Graves' hyperthyroidism. The CDR3 DNA reads TGCGCCAGCAGCCAAGACGGGACTAGCGGGGAGACCCAGTACTTC. Translation gives CASSQDGTSGETQYF.